This TCR beta chain came from a study of vaccination effects on CD4 cells after COVID-19. Notes on the study in general: Infection- and vaccine-induced clones contracted markedly late after vaccination.

Sequencing followed a ViraFEST assay step that expanded antigen-specific CD4+ T cells with viral peptide pools. CD4+ T cells were isolated after less than 13 days of culture. The person had a PCR-confirmed SARS-CoV-2 infection during March to December 2020. They grew two million PBMC in each well, adding 10 IU/ml IL-2 and approximately 9.2 ug/ml peptides. The germline V gene has CDR1 SEHNR and CDR2 FQNEAQ (reference sequence). Trimming removed 5 bases from V and 0 bases from J, with 11 bases in between. The CDR3 consists of 15 residues. As to this clone: Its antigen is currently unknown.

Profiled with immunoSEQ multiplex PCR; TCRdb holds only in-frame clones, not every one. Among approximately 40,000 clones, about two thirds were seen once, and the ten largest hold approximately 33%. The source was CD4+ T cells from PBMCs cultured with a peptide pool, collected before COVID-19 vaccination. The rearrangement uses TRBV7-9 and TRBJ2-4; perhaps TRBD1 as D (6 bases). The TCR sequence derives from a human donor who had a prior SARS-CoV-2 infection. CDR3 region: CASSQRGLAKNIQYF. The CDR3 region has the DNA TGTGCCAGCAGCCAAAGGGGGTTAGCCAAAAACATTCAGTACTTC.